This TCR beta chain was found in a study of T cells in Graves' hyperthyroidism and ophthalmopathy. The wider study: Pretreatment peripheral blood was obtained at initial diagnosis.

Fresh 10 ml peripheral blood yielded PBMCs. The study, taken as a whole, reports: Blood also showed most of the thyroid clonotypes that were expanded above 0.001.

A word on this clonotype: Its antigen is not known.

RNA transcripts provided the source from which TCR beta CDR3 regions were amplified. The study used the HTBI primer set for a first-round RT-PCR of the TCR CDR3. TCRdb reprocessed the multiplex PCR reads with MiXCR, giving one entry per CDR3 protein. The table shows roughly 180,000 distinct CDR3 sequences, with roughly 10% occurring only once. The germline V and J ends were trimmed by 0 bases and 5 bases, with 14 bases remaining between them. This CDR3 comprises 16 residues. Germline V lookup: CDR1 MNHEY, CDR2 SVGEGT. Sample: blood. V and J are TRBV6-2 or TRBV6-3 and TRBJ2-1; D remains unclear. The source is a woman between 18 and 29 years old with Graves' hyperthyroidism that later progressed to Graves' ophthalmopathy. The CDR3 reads CASSYSTRQAHNEQFF. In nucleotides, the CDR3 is TGTGCCAGCAGTTACTCGACAAGACAAGCCCACAATGAGCAGTTCTTC.